This T cell receptor beta chain comes out of a study of blood T cell repertoires in COVID-19. In the study overall: Nucleic acid was either cDNA or gDNA, and it came from T cells, B-cell-depleted T cells, or PBMCs.

Source study methods: Estimation of nucleated cell counts was performed using reference gene primer amplification. The assay was immunoSEQ multiplex PCR, and TCRdb's table has in-frame clones only and misses some. Clone size and the V and J calls come from that table; the DNA yielded D and trimming. In the table there are about 220,000 clones, 80% to 85% of which are singletons. The V and J ends lost 8 bases and 0 bases, in that order; junction bases with no gene match: 7. The CDR3 contains 15 residues. Germline loops: CDR1 SGHVS, CDR2 FQNEAQ. The chain has TRBV7-8 and TRBJ2-1; TRBD2 matches 7 bases. The sequencing sample was made of peripheral blood. This clonotype originated in a man aged 25 to 40 with active or convalescent COVID-19. The CDR3 DNA follows: TGTGCCAGCGGGGGTAGCGGGCCCTCCTACAATGAGCAGTTCTTC. Protein sequence: CASGGSGPSYNEQFF.